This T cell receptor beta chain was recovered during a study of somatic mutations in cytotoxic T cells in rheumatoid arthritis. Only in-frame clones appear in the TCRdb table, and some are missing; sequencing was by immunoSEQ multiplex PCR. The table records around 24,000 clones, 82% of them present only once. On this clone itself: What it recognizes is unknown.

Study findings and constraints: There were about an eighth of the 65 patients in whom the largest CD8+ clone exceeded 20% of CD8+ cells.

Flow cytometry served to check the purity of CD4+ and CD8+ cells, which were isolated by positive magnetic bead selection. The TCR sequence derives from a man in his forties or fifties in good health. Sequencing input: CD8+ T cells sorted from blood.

The CDR3 protein is CASSIVLAGDYGRTDTQYF. The CDR3 DNA reads TGTGCCAGTAGTATTGTACTAGCGGGAGACTATGGGCGCACAGATACGCAGTATTTT. The chain carries TRBV19 and TRBJ2-3; 11 bases align to TRBD2. CDR1 and CDR2 from the germline V gene are LNHDA and SQIVND (reference sequence). This CDR3 contains 19 residues. V was clipped by 3 bases and J by 1 base; unmatched bases: 12.